This TCR beta chain was documented in a study of T cells in localized non-small cell lung cancer. This table comes from immunoSEQ multiplex PCR, and its TCRdb copy is limited to in-frame clones, with some not included. In the table there are roughly 50,000 clones, roughly nine tenths of which are singletons. Trimming removed 2 bases from V and 0 bases from J, with 10 bases in between. CDR3 length: 15 residues. Germline CDR1 and CDR2: MNHNY and SVGAGI (reference sequence). The rearrangement links TRBV6-6 to TRBJ1-1; D is unresolved. The sequences come from peripheral blood, collected before any cancer treatment. The sequence was collected from a man aged 40 to 69 with stage I lung adenocarcinoma. CDR3 sequence: CASSYTAGMNTEAFF. The CDR3 DNA reads as TGTGCCAGCAGTTACACGGCGGGGATGAACACTGAAGCTTTCTTT.